Reported below is one T cell receptor beta chain. Its cognate antigen is unknown. PCR involved 60 Vbeta and 13 Jbeta primers. Produced via immunoSEQ multiplex PCR; TCRdb's table is partial and in-frame only. The table includes about 120,000 clones, about 10% detected once. The data were taken from a study of cytomegalovirus exposure and HLA in healthy donors. About the study: Earlier sequencing of 150 million to 200 million T cells yielded approximately 100 million unique TCR beta sequences. Regarding the study as a whole: Association of fewer than 20,000 TCR beta sequences with HLA alleles was found at 0.05 false discovery rate in a later analysis. As a later analysis showed, several of the most significant clusters appeared to be linked to common viral pathogens.

Healthy bone marrow donors made up the cohort. The CDR3 runs 14 residues. Germline trimming cut 4 bases from V and 9 bases from J; bases unmatched to any gene: 10. CDR1 SGHKS and CDR2 YYEKEE come from the germline V gene (reference sequence). This receptor was obtained from a man aged 25-45 years in good health and CMV-seronegative. The chain combines TRBV5-5 with TRBJ2-1, with 7 bases that match TRBD1. Sequences were obtained from PBMCs. The CDR3 sequence: CASSTTGTVSEQFF. The CDR3 DNA reads as TGTGCCAGCAGCACAACCGGGACAGTGAGTGAGCAGTTCTTC.